One T cell receptor (beta chain) is described in this entry. Its cognate antigen is unknown. This record belongs to a study of T cell responses to AZD1222 COVID-19 vaccine. Study observations and caveats: At 160-218 and 743-854, vaccine-associated CD4 TCRs were dominant, and they spanned spike. Seropositivity was recorded at baseline in only a handful of AZD1222 recipients. Mostly white British, mostly female donors; authors suggested clonal diversity may be underestimated.

Sequenced by immunoSEQ multiplex PCR; TCRdb stores in-frame clones only, minus some. The sample lists some 110,000 clones, about 86% occurring once. V lost 9 bases and J lost 7; bases outside the gene matches: 12. Germline V gene sequence: CDR1 LGHDT, CDR2 YNNKEL (reference sequence). The CDR3 is 15 amino acids. Sequenced material: peripheral blood, taken 28 days after the second AZD1222 dose. This clonotype was obtained from an adult who received the AZD1222 COVID-19 vaccine. This chain connects TRBV3-1 (or the pseudogene TRBV3-2) to TRBJ1-5; 10 nucleotides agree with TRBD1. The CDR3 sequence is CARAGTGVRCQPQHF. As DNA, the CDR3 is TGTGCCAGAGCCGGGACAGGGGTAAGATGCCAGCCCCAGCATTTT.